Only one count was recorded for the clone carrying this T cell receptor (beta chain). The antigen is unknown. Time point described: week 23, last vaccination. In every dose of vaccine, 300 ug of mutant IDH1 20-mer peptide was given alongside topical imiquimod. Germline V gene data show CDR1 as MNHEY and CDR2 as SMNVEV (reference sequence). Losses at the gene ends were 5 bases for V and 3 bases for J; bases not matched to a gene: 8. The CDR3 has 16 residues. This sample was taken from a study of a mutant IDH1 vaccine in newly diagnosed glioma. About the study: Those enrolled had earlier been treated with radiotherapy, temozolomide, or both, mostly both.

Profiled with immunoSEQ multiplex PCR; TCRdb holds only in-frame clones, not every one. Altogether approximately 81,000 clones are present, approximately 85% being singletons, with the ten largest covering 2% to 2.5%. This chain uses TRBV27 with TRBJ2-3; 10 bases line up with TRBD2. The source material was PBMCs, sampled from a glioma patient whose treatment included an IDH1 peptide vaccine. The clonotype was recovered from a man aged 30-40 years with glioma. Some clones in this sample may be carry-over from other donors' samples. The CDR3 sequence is CASSSRVLAGTDTQYF. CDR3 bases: TGTGCCAGCAGTAGTCGAGTACTAGCGGGAACAGATACGCAGTATTTT.